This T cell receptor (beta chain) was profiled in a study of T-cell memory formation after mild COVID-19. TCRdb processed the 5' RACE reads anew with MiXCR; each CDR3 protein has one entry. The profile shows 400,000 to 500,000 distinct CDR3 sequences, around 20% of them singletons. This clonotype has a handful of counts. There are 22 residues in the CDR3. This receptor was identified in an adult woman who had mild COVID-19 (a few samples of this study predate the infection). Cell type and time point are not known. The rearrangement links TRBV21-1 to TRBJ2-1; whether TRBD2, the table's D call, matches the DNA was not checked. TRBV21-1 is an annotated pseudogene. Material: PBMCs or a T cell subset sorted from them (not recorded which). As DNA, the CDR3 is TGTGCCAGCAGCAAAGCTTTTCTATTCGGACTAGCGGGCCCGAGCTCCTACAATGAGCAGTTCTTC. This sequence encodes CASSKAFLFGLAGPSSYNEQFF.